This T cell receptor (beta chain) appears in the sequencing data of a study of shared clonotypes between healthy human individuals. Germline V gene data show CDR1 as SGHDT and CDR2 as YYEEEE. Trimming took off 2 bases at V and 4 bases at J, with 11 bases between the two ends. There are 14 residues in the CDR3. TCRdb's copy holds only in-frame clones and misses some; the assay was immunoSEQ multiplex PCR. The sample gives some 2,000,000 clones, 95% of which show up once; under 0.15% is in the top ten. Source material: naive CD4+ T cells sorted from blood. Subset denoted: CD45RA+ positively selected. This rearrangement joins TRBV5-6 to TRBJ2-3; D is ambiguous. The receptor was isolated from a young man in good health. The DNA of the CDR3 is TGTGCCAGCAGCTTTTTGCTAGTGGCAGATACGCAGTATTTT. Protein sequence: CASSFLLVADTQYF.